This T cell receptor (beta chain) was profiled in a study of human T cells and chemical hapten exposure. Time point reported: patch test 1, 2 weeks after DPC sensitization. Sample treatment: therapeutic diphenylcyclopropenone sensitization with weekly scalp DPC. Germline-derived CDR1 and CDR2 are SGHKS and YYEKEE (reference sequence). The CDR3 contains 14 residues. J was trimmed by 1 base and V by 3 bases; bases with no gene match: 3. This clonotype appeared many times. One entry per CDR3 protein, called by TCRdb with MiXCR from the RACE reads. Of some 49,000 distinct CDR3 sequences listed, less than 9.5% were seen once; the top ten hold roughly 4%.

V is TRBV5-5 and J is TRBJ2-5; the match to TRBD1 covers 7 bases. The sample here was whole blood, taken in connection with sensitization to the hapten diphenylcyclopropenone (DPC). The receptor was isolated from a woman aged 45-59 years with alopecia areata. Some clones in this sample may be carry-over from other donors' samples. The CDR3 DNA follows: TGTGCCAGCAGCTCTACAGGGGTCCAAGAGACCCAGTACTTC. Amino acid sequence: CASSSTGVQETQYF.